The clone carrying this TCR beta chain was recorded many times. This CDR3 contains 16 residues. Trimming removed 7 bases from V and 4 bases from J; junction bases left unmatched: 13. The V gene's germline CDR1 is SNHLY and CDR2 FYNNEI. Only in-frame clones appear in the TCRdb table, and some are missing; sequencing was by immunoSEQ multiplex PCR. This sample carries about 1.1 million clones, more than 75% of them seen once, and the ten largest clones take under 0.65%. The data originate from a study of shared clonotypes between healthy human individuals. The receptor's source is a man in his late teens or twenties in good health. Some clones in this sample may be carry-over from other donors' samples. This chain joins TRBV2 and TRBJ1-2, with 9 bases lining up with TRBD1. The sequencing sample was made of memory CD4+ T cells from PBMCs. Subset given: CD45RA-negative fraction. As DNA, the CDR3 is TGTGCCAGCACTAATCTCCGGGACAGGGTGTCCTATGGCTACACCTTC. Amino acids: CASTNLRDRVSYGYTF.